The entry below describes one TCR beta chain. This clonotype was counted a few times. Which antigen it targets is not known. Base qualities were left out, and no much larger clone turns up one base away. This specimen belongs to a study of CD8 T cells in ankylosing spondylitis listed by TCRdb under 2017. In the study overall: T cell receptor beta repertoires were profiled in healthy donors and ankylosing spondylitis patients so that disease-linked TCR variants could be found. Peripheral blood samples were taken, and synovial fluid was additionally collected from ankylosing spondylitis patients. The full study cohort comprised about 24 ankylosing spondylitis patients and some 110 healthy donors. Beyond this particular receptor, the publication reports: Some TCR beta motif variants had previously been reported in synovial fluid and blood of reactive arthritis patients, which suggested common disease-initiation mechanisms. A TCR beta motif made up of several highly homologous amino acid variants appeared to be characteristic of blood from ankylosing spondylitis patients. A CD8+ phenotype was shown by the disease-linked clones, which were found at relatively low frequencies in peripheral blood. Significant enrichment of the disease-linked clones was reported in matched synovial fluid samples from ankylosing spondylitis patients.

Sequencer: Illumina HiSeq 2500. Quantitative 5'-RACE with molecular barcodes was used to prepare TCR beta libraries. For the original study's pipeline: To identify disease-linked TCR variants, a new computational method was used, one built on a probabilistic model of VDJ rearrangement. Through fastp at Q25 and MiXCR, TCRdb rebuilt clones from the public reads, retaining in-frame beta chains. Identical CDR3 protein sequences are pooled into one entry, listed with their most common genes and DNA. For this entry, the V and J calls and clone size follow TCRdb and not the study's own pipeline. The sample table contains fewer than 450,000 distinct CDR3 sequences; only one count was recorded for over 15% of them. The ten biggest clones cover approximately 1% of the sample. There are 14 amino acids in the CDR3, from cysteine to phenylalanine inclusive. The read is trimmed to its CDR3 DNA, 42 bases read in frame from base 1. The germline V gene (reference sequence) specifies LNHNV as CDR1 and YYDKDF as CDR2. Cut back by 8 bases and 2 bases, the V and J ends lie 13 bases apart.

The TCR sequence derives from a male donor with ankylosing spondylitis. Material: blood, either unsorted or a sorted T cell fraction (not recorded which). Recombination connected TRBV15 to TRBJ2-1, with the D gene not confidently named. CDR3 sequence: CATASGNAYNEQFF. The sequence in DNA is TGTGCCACCGCGTCAGGTAACGCCTACAATGAGCAGTTCTTC.